This T cell receptor beta chain was observed in a study of blood T cell repertoires in COVID-19. This clone was picked up one time. After removal of 8 bases from V and 5 bases from J, the junction contained 12 bases not matched to a gene. Germline V gene lookup returns CDR1 LNHDA and CDR2 SQIVND (reference sequence). The CDR3 is made up of 16 amino acids. Profiling relied on immunoSEQ multiplex PCR, and the TCRdb table lists in-frame clones only, not all of them. This repertoire shows tens of thousands of clones, around 87% found once; its top ten account for approximately 16%. The chain carries TRBV19 and TRBJ1-4; TRBD1 matches at 9 bases. The sequenced sample consisted of peripheral blood. The TCR comes from an elderly man with acute or convalescent COVID-19. CDR3 DNA sequence: TGTGCCAGTGGCGGACAGGGGCGTCGGGAGAATGAAAAACTGTTTTTT. Protein: CASGGQGRRENEKLFF.